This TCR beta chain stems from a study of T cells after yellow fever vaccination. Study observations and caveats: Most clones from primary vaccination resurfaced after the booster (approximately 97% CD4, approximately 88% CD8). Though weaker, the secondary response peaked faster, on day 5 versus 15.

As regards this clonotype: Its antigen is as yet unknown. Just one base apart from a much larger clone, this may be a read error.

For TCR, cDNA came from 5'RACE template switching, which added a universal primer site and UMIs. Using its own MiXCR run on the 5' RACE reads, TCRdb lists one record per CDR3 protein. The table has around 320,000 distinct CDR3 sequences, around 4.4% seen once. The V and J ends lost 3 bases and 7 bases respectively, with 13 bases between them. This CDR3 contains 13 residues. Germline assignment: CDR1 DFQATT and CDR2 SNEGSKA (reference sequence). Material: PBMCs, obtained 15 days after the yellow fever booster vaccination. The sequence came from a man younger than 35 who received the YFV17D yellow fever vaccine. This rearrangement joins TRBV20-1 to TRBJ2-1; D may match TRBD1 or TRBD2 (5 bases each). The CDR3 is CSARPVWGNEQFF. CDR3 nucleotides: TGCAGTGCTAGGCCGGTATGGGGGAATGAGCAGTTCTTC.